These 14 T cell receptor beta chains were sequenced from one sample in a study of tumor-infiltrating lymphocytes in primary liver carcinoma. With around 500 ng total RNA as template and a constant-region primer, TCR beta cDNA was made. Modified slightly, ARM-PCR produced TCR beta libraries over three nested multiplex PCR rounds. With TRBV1-TRBV30 forward primers and a C-beta reverse primer, the first two PCR rounds were run for about 10 cycles each. TCRdb reprocessed the multiplex PCR reads via MiXCR and lists one record per CDR3 protein. Of roughly 120,000 distinct CDR3 sequences listed, under 65% are singletons. From around 18-30 mg of unsorted bulk tissue, DNA and RNA were co-extracted together. The sequencing input was liver tumor tissue from sampling region 3. The subset here: tumor region T3, left-lateral pole. Receptors originate from a woman aged 55-70 years with primary liver carcinoma and hepatitis B virus infection.

The V call is TRBV11-2, the J call TRBJ2-7; either TRBD1 or TRBD2 may supply D (6 bases each). CDR3 length equals 17 residues. The germline V gene encodes CDR1 SGHAT and CDR2 FQNNGV. V lost 1 base and J 3 bases, leaving 19 bases between the germline ends. The CDR3, as DNA: TGTGCCAGCAGCTTAGCGTCGGGGGCAGGAGGCAACTACGAGCAGTACTTC. As protein: CASSLASGAGGNYEQYF.

This clonotype was seen more than once but under ten times. The rearrangement links TRBV23-1 to TRBJ2-1, with no clear D. TRBV23-1 is an open reading frame whose function is uncertain. Trimming removed 3 bases at V and 10 bases at J, with 10 bases between. The CDR3 is 12 residues long. CDR3 in amino acids: CASSQGLPEQFF. The CDR3 region has the DNA TGCGCCAGCAGTCAGGGTCTGCCCGAGCAGTTCTTC.

About this clonotype itself: Compared with germline, one end of the junction differs, possibly owing to a read error. The gene calls are TRBV6-2 or TRBV6-3 and TRBJ2-7; maybe TRBD2 (5 bases). The germline V gene has CDR1 MNHEY and CDR2 SVGEGT. The CDR3 has 14 amino acids. CDR3 nucleotides: TGTGCCAGCAGCCCCGGACTCACTACCTACGGGCAGTACTTC. Translated: CASSPGLTTYGQYF.

Here the CDR3 DNA reads TGTGCCAGCAGCCGCCAGGGGGAACGCCAGCCCCAGCATTTT. The encoded protein is CASSRQGERQPQHF. The rearrangement links TRBV2 to TRBJ1-5, with 7 bases aligning to TRBD1. CDR3 length: 14 amino acids. J was trimmed by 7 bases and V by 6 bases; bases with no gene match: 9. The germline gives CDR1 SNHLY, CDR2 FYNNEI.

This clonotype occurred a few times. The rearrangement links TRBV4-1 to TRBJ1-5; D is possibly TRBD1 (5 bases). Trimming cost V 6 bases and J 7 bases, with 16 bases left between them. Germline-derived CDR1 and CDR2 are MGHRA and YSYEKL. The CDR3 has 14 amino acids. CDR3 nucleotide sequence: TGCGCCAGCAGGCTACAGGTGCAGGGACAGCCCCAGCATTTT. Translation: CASRLQVQGQPQHF.

This chain joins TRBV25-1 and TRBJ1-1; D gene ambiguous. CDR1 and CDR2 (germline): MGHDK, SYGVNS. With 4 bases removed from V and 6 bases from J, the gap between germline ends came to 6 bases. CDR3 size: 11 residues. Written as DNA, the CDR3 is TGTGCCAGCAGTGTAGCTTCTGAAGCTTTCTTT. It is translated as CASSVASEAFF.

This clonotype was counted at least ten times. The J gene is TRBJ2-5, the V gene TRBV6-1; D is undetermined. Trimming cost V 1 base and J 3 bases, with 6 bases left between them. CDR1 is MNHNS, CDR2 SASEGT, per germline. The CDR3 sequence is 13 residues long. The CDR3 here is CASSEDPEETQYF. CDR3 in DNA: TGTGCCAGCAGTGAAGACCCAGAAGAGACCCAGTACTTC.

About this clonotype itself: An end of the junction does not agree with germline; a read error may underlie this. The chain combines TRBV10-3 with TRBJ2-7; TRBD2 is a possible D gene (6 bases). This CDR3 spans 16 amino acids. CDR1 ENHRY and CDR2 SYGVKD come from the germline V gene. CDR3: CVISESILGGSYKQYF. CDR3 nucleotides: TGTGTCATCAGTGAGTCGATCCTCGGGGGTTCCTACAAGCAGTACTTC.

In the case of this clonotype: One end of the junction does not line up with germline, which may come from a read error. This sequence joins TRBV11-3 and TRBJ2-1; 8 bases are shared with TRBD1. This CDR3 has 14 residues. CDR1 is SGHNT, CDR2 YENEEA, per germline. The CDR3 DNA follows: TGTGTCAGCGGCGCTCTGGACAGGGTATACGAGCAGTTCTTC. Its protein product is CVSGALDRVYEQFF.

To note about this clonotype: One end of the junction does not line up with germline, which may come from a read error. The chain links TRBV5-6 to TRBJ2-1, with D hard to call. This CDR3 spans 16 amino acids. The germline CDR1 and CDR2 sequences are SGHDT and YYEEEE. Here the CDR3 reads CGSSLEIGMLWNEQFF. CDR3 DNA: TGTGGCAGCAGCTTGGAGATTGGTATGCTTTGGAATGAGCAGTTCTTC. The whole variable domain, remainder taken from reference TRBV5-6 and TRBJ2-1, is DAGVTQSPTHLIKTRGQQVTLRCSPKSGHDTVSWYQQALGQGPQFIFQYYEEEERQRGNFPDRFSGHQFPNYSSELNVNALLLGDSALYLCGSSLEIGMLWNEQFFGPGTRLTVL.

With regard to this clonotype: Because the CDR3 is missing its conserved closing phenylalanine or tryptophan, this is likely a read error. The limits of the CDR3 on the DNA are not certain, so only TCRdb's listed CDR3 is given. The chain joins TRBV11-2 to TRBJ1-1. The CDR3 is 14 amino acids in total, end residues counted. Germline values: CDR1 SGHAT, CDR2 FQNNGV. Here the CDR3 reads CASSFRDRNTEAFS.

Points on this clonotype: An end of the junction does not agree with germline; a read error may underlie this. V is TRBV28 and J is TRBJ1-3, with TRBD1 matching 8 bases. There are 16 residues in the CDR3. Germline CDR1 reads MDHEN; CDR2 reads SYDVKM. The chain's CDR3 is CASSLAGQATGNTVYF. The CDR3 DNA follows: TGTGCCAGCAGTTTGGCGGGACAGGCGACTGGAAACACCGTATATTTT.

The chain is built from TRBV11-2 and TRBJ2-7; D may be TRBD1 or TRBD2 (5 bases each). CDR3 size: 15 residues. The germline V gene has CDR1 SGHAT and CDR2 FQNNGV. Between the trimmed V and J ends, which lost 5 bases and 2 bases, there was a span of 16 bases. The CDR3 region is CASSVIEGSTYEQYF. CDR3 in DNA: TGTGCCAGCAGCGTAATAGAGGGGTCCACCTACGAGCAGTACTTC.

A remark on this clonotype: Relative to the germline gene, one junction end is altered; a read error may explain this. This chain uses TRBV5-4 with TRBJ1-1, with 8 bases lining up with TRBD1. This CDR3 contains 16 residues. Germline CDR1 reads SGHNT; CDR2 reads YYREEE (reference sequence). The DNA for the CDR3 is TGTGCCAGCTGCTCACCTCCGGGACAGGTGAACACTGAAGCCTTCTTT. Translated, it gives CASCSPPGQVNTEAFF.